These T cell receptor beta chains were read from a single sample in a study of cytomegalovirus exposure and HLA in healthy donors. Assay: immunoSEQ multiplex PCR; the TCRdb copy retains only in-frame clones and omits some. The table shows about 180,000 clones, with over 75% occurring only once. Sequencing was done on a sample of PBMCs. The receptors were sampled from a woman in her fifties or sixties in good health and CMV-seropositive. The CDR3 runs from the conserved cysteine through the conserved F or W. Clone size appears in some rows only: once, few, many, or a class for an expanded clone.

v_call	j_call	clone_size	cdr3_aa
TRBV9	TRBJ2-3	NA	CASSPRPSTDTQYF
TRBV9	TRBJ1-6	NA	CASSVARLNSPLHF
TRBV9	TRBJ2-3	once	CASSERDRGWDTQYF
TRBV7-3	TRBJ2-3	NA	CASSLTREPSTDTQYF
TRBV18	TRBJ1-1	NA	CASSDRQGKNTEAFF
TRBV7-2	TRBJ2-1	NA	CASSLEGSPHHEQFF
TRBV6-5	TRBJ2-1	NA	CASSQLAGGFNEQFF
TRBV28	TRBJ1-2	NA	CASGGHNYGYTF
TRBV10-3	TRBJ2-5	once	CAIRTGLAGGRETQYF
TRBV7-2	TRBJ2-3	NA	CASSGQHPSTDTQYF
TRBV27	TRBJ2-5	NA	CASSLWAEEEETQYF
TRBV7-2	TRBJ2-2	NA	CASSSTGFTGELFF
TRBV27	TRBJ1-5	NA	CASSWGTPNQPQHF
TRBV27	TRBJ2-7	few	CASSLGTRAWYEQYF
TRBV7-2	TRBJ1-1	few	CASTRQWGNTEAFF
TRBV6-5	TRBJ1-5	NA	CASSQGTGARQHF
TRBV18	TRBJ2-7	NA	CASSPPGMAGPYEQYF
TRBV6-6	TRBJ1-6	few	CAAGVASSPLHF
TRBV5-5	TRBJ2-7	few	CASSLFGVNYEQYF
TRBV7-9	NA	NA	CASSLAGSYNEQYF
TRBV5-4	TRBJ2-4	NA	CASSRTGGMEAKNIQYF
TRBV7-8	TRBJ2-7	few	CASSGALTGESSYEQYF
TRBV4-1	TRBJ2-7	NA	CASSQGAQGDTEQYF
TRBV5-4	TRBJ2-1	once	CASSLPPGGANEQFF
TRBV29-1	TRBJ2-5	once	CSVAPQGQQETQYF
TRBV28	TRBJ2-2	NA	CASSLVGAGTGELFF
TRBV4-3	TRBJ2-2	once	CASSQVATGFSGELFF
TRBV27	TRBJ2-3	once	CASTPGLSGDTQYF
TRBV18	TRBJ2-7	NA	CASSPGLAEFYEQYF
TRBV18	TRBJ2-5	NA	CASSPGYRETQYF
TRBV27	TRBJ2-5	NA	CASSFGGASLETQYF
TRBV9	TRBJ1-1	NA	CASSLDLEVLRTPEAFF
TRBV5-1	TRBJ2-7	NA	CASSLVLAGGSEQYF
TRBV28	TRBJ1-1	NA	CASSTFAGTEAFF
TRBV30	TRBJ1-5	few	CAWSFGSSSNQPQHF
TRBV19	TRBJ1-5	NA	CASRLDRGWYQPQHF
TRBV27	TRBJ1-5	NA	CASRRQGGQPQHF
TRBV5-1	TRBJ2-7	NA	CASSLMSLGSEQYF
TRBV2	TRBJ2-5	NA	CASSESGFLGETQYF
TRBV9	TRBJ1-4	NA	CASSGGAANEKLFF
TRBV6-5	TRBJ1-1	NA	CASIGRTSLNTEAFF
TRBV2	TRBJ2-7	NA	CASSVGYEQYF
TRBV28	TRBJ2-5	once	CASAGTIQETQYF
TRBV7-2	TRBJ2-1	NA	CASSGGGLAGAHGYNEQFF